This T cell receptor (beta chain) is from a study of T cell changes during pregnancy in multiple sclerosis. The assay was immunoSEQ multiplex PCR, and TCRdb's table has in-frame clones only and misses some. The table lists about 69,000 clones, 75% to 95% of them singletons. Sequencing was performed on CD4+ T cells from peripheral blood mononuclear cells, taken in the third trimester of pregnancy. The receptor was isolated from a female donor in good health, enrolled as a control in a pregnancy study.

CDR3 DNA sequence: TGTGCCAGCCGCGGGGGTGTTATGGGAAAACTGTTTTTT. The encoded protein is CASRGGVMGKLFF. The J gene is TRBJ1-4, the V gene TRBV6-5, with D possibly being TRBD1 (5 bases). V shed 8 bases and J shed 10 bases, with 17 bases lying between them. CDR1 and CDR2 (germline): MNHEY, SVGAGI. The length of the CDR3 is 13 residues.